Listed below are T cell receptor beta chains from one sample, sequenced in a study of shared clonotypes between healthy human individuals. The method was immunoSEQ multiplex PCR; TCRdb's version includes in-frame clones alone and lacks a portion of them. The profile shows about 1.5 million clones, approximately 97% of them singletons. Input material: naive CD4+ T cells sorted from blood. These receptor sequences come from a man between 25 and 39 years old in good health. Each CDR3 is given with its conserved first and last residue. Fields, in order: CDR3 protein, CDR3 DNA, D gene, clone size, V gene, J gene, CDR3 length. D genes are given only for firm matches. Clone size is shown for a subset of rows, as once, few, many or a class of expanded clone.

CDR3 protein: CASSVGATGYEQYF
CDR3 DNA: TGTGCCAGCAGCGTGGGGGCGACAGGCTACGAGCAGTACTTC
D gene: .
clone size: .
V gene: TRBV9
J gene: TRBJ2-7
CDR3 length: 14

CDR3 protein: CASSSGRDTQYF
CDR3 DNA: TGCGCCAGCAGCAGCGGTCGTGATACGCAGTATTTT
D gene: .
clone size: .
V gene: TRBV5-1
J gene: TRBJ2-3
CDR3 length: 12

CDR3 protein: CASSRGKLFF
CDR3 DNA: TGTGCCAGCTCTCGGGGAAAACTGTTTTTT
D gene: .
clone size: .
V gene: TRBV28
J gene: TRBJ1-4
CDR3 length: 10

CDR3 protein: CASSIRRQEAPYEQYF
CDR3 DNA: TGTGCCAGTAGTATACGAAGACAGGAAGCCCCCTACGAGCAGTACTTC
D gene: .
clone size: .
V gene: TRBV19
J gene: TRBJ2-7
CDR3 length: 16

CDR3 protein: CASSPGRTDTQYF
CDR3 DNA: TGTGCCAGCAGTCCGGGGCGCACAGATACGCAGTATTTT
D gene: .
clone size: .
V gene: TRBV5-4
J gene: TRBJ2-3
CDR3 length: 13

CDR3 protein: CASSPRNEQFF
CDR3 DNA: TGTGCCAGCAGTCCCCGCAATGAGCAGTTCTTC
D gene: .
clone size: .
V gene: TRBV6-6
J gene: TRBJ2-1
CDR3 length: 11

CDR3 protein: CASSLWRAQGSSSYEQYF
CDR3 DNA: TGTGCCAGCAGCTTGTGGAGGGCACAGGGGAGCAGCTCCTACGAGCAGTACTTC
D gene: .
clone size: .
V gene: TRBV5-6
J gene: TRBJ2-7
CDR3 length: 18

CDR3 protein: CASSEFGARETQYF
CDR3 DNA: TGTGCCAGCAGTGAATTCGGGGCTAGAGAGACCCAGTACTTC
D gene: .
clone size: .
V gene: TRBV25-1
J gene: TRBJ2-5
CDR3 length: 14

CDR3 protein: CASSLAGTGNTEAFF
CDR3 DNA: TGCGCCAGCAGCTTGGCCGGGACAGGGAACACTGAAGCTTTCTTT
D gene: TRBD1
clone size: .
V gene: TRBV5-1
J gene: TRBJ1-1
CDR3 length: 15

CDR3 protein: CAIMGVHEQYF
CDR3 DNA: TGTGCCATCATGGGGGTCCACGAGCAGTACTTC
D gene: .
clone size: .
V gene: TRBV10-3
J gene: TRBJ2-7
CDR3 length: 11

CDR3 protein: CASSPEYSGHTIQETQYF
CDR3 DNA: TGTGCCAGCAGCCCCGAATACTCGGGACACACCATCCAAGAGACCCAGTACTTC
D gene: .
clone size: .
V gene: TRBV28
J gene: TRBJ2-5
CDR3 length: 18

CDR3 protein: CASSLDRRNEQFF
CDR3 DNA: TGTGCCAGCAGCTTAGATCGGCGAAATGAGCAGTTCTTC
D gene: .
clone size: .
V gene: TRBV11-2
J gene: TRBJ2-1
CDR3 length: 13

CDR3 protein: CASSSGLAGGPSDTQYF
CDR3 DNA: TGCGCCAGCAGCTCGGGACTAGCGGGAGGGCCGTCAGATACGCAGTATTTT
D gene: TRBD2
clone size: .
V gene: TRBV5-1
J gene: TRBJ2-3
CDR3 length: 17

CDR3 protein: CASSDRGPVSF
CDR3 DNA: TGTGCCAGCAGTGACAGGGGGCCTGTGTCCTTT
D gene: TRBD1
clone size: .
V gene: TRBV25-1
J gene: TRBJ1-1
CDR3 length: 11

CDR3 protein: CASSFPIQRRTDTQYF
CDR3 DNA: TGTGCCAGCAGTTTCCCCATCCAAAGACGCACAGATACGCAGTATTTT
D gene: .
clone size: .
V gene: TRBV28
J gene: TRBJ2-3
CDR3 length: 16

CDR3 protein: CASSLTLADNEQFF
CDR3 DNA: TGTGCCAGCAGCTTAACACTAGCGGACAATGAGCAGTTCTTC
D gene: TRBD2
clone size: .
V gene: TRBV7-2
J gene: TRBJ2-1
CDR3 length: 14

CDR3 protein: CATVGQGMDTQYF
CDR3 DNA: TGTGCCACCGTTGGACAGGGTATGGATACGCAGTATTTT
D gene: TRBD1
clone size: .
V gene: TRBV15
J gene: TRBJ2-3
CDR3 length: 13

CDR3 protein: CASSQGVDRGGYTF
CDR3 DNA: TGCGCCAGCAGCCAAGGGGTGGACAGGGGTGGCTACACCTTC
D gene: TRBD1
clone size: .
V gene: TRBV4-3
J gene: TRBJ1-2
CDR3 length: 14

CDR3 protein: CASSTLGSDEQFF
CDR3 DNA: TGTGCCAGTAGTACGTTAGGGTCGGATGAGCAGTTCTTC
D gene: .
clone size: .
V gene: TRBV19
J gene: TRBJ2-1
CDR3 length: 13

CDR3 protein: CASSGEGPNNEQFF
CDR3 DNA: TGTGCCAGTAGTGGGGAGGGGCCGAACAATGAGCAGTTCTTC
D gene: TRBD2
clone size: .
V gene: TRBV19
J gene: TRBJ2-1
CDR3 length: 14

CDR3 protein: CASSELTSSFREQYF
CDR3 DNA: TGCGCCAGCAGTGAGCTGACCTCTTCGTTTCGCGAGCAGTACTTC
D gene: .
clone size: few
V gene: TRBV10-2
J gene: TRBJ2-7
CDR3 length: 15

CDR3 protein: CASSAGTGRKKFLF
CDR3 DNA: TGTGCCAGCAGTGCCGGGACAGGGCGGAAAAAGTTCCTCTTC
D gene: TRBD1
clone size: .
V gene: TRBV2
J gene: TRBJ2-1
CDR3 length: 14

CDR3 protein: CASSESRWDLPGRYNEQFF
CDR3 DNA: TGTGCCAGCAGTGAATCCCGTTGGGACCTCCCGGGCCGATACAATGAGCAGTTCTTC
D gene: .
clone size: .
V gene: TRBV6-1
J gene: TRBJ2-1
CDR3 length: 19

CDR3 protein: CASSLEGPYNEQFF
CDR3 DNA: TGTGCCAGCAGTCTGGAGGGACCCTACAATGAGCAGTTCTTC
D gene: .
clone size: .
V gene: TRBV5-6
J gene: TRBJ2-1
CDR3 length: 14

CDR3 protein: CASSYSNSERYEQYF
CDR3 DNA: TGTGCCAGCAGTTACTCGAATTCAGAGAGATACGAGCAGTACTTC
D gene: .
clone size: .
V gene: TRBV6-5
J gene: TRBJ2-7
CDR3 length: 15

CDR3 protein: CASSYIRGSGDTQYF
CDR3 DNA: TGTGCCAGCAGTTACATTCGGGGGAGTGGTGATACGCAGTATTTT
D gene: .
clone size: .
V gene: TRBV27
J gene: TRBJ2-3
CDR3 length: 15

CDR3 protein: CATDVAGGRNQPQHF
CDR3 DNA: TGTGCCACCGACGTCGCCGGTGGTCGGAATCAGCCCCAGCATTTT
D gene: .
clone size: .
V gene: TRBV19
J gene: TRBJ1-5
CDR3 length: 15

CDR3 protein: CASSLSGGRFDQPQHF
CDR3 DNA: TGTGCCAGCTCACTCTCTGGGGGACGGTTTGATCAGCCCCAGCATTTT
D gene: .
clone size: once
V gene: TRBV18
J gene: TRBJ1-5
CDR3 length: 16

CDR3 protein: CASSLFSSNEQFF
CDR3 DNA: TGTGCCAGCAGCTTGTTCTCTAGCAATGAGCAGTTCTTC
D gene: .
clone size: .
V gene: TRBV5-4
J gene: TRBJ2-1
CDR3 length: 13

CDR3 protein: CASRLTGSNQPQHF
CDR3 DNA: TGTGCCAGCAGGTTGACAGGGAGCAATCAGCCCCAGCATTTT
D gene: TRBD1
clone size: .
V gene: TRBV28
J gene: TRBJ1-5
CDR3 length: 14

CDR3 protein: CASSAELRGAQYF
CDR3 DNA: TGTGCCAGCAGCGCCGAGCTGAGGGGGGCCCAGTACTTC
D gene: .
clone size: once
V gene: TRBV9
J gene: TRBJ2-5
CDR3 length: 13

CDR3 protein: CASSQITKEDKNIQYF
CDR3 DNA: TGTGCCAGCTCACAAATTACGAAGGAGGACAAAAACATTCAGTACTTC
D gene: .
clone size: once
V gene: TRBV18
J gene: TRBJ2-4
CDR3 length: 16

CDR3 protein: CASRTGFYYGYTF
CDR3 DNA: TGTGCCAGCAGGACAGGGTTTTACTATGGCTACACCTTC
D gene: TRBD1
clone size: .
V gene: TRBV2
J gene: TRBJ1-2
CDR3 length: 13

CDR3 protein: CASSLAGGKLFF
CDR3 DNA: TGTGCCAGCAGCTTAGCGGGCGGCAAACTGTTTTTT
D gene: .
clone size: .
V gene: TRBV7-9
J gene: TRBJ1-4
CDR3 length: 12

CDR3 protein: CASSLGGGAYYEQYF
CDR3 DNA: TGTGCCAGCAGCTTAGGAGGAGGGGCCTACTACGAGCAGTACTTC
D gene: .
clone size: once
V gene: TRBV7-9
J gene: TRBJ2-7
CDR3 length: 15

CDR3 protein: CASRVNRDQPQHF
CDR3 DNA: TGTGCCAGCCGTGTTAACAGGGATCAGCCCCAGCATTTT
D gene: .
clone size: .
V gene: TRBV2
J gene: TRBJ1-5
CDR3 length: 13

CDR3 protein: CASSGTGVGNTIYF
CDR3 DNA: TGTGCCAGCAGCGGGACAGGGGTTGGAAACACCATATATTTT
D gene: TRBD1
clone size: .
V gene: TRBV28
J gene: TRBJ1-3
CDR3 length: 14

CDR3 protein: CASGTNNQPQHF
CDR3 DNA: TGTGCCAGCGGGACAAACAATCAGCCCCAGCATTTT
D gene: .
clone size: .
V gene: TRBV9
J gene: TRBJ1-5
CDR3 length: 12

CDR3 protein: CASSPLASLYDEQFF
CDR3 DNA: TGTGCCAGCTCACCACTGGCTAGTCTATATGATGAGCAGTTCTTC
D gene: .
clone size: .
V gene: TRBV18
J gene: TRBJ2-1
CDR3 length: 15

CDR3 protein: CASSLEGTAQETQYF
CDR3 DNA: TGCGCCAGCAGCTTGGAGGGGACCGCGCAAGAGACCCAGTACTTC
D gene: .
clone size: .
V gene: TRBV5-1
J gene: TRBJ2-5
CDR3 length: 15

CDR3 protein: CASSPGTGREQYF
CDR3 DNA: TGTGCCAGCAGCCCCGGGACAGGTCGCGAGCAGTACTTC
D gene: TRBD1
clone size: .
V gene: TRBV5-4
J gene: TRBJ2-7
CDR3 length: 13

CDR3 protein: CASSVGGSYEQYF
CDR3 DNA: TGTGCCAGCAGTGTAGGCGGGAGCTACGAGCAGTACTTC
D gene: TRBD2
clone size: .
V gene: TRBV6-1
J gene: TRBJ2-7
CDR3 length: 13

CDR3 protein: CASSPPVVLVTGELFF
CDR3 DNA: TGTGCCAGCAGCCCCCCCGTAGTGCTAGTCACCGGGGAGCTGTTTTTT
D gene: .
clone size: .
V gene: TRBV7-6
J gene: TRBJ2-2
CDR3 length: 16

CDR3 protein: CARTRLHDGEQYF
CDR3 DNA: TGTGCCCGAACAAGGTTACACGACGGCGAGCAGTACTTC
D gene: .
clone size: .
V gene: TRBV30
J gene: TRBJ2-7
CDR3 length: 13

CDR3 protein: CASSATSGNTGELFF
CDR3 DNA: TGCGCCAGCAGTGCGACTAGCGGGAACACCGGGGAGCTGTTTTTT
D gene: TRBD2
clone size: .
V gene: TRBV10-2
J gene: TRBJ2-2
CDR3 length: 15

CDR3 protein: CASSEVVGIGETQYF
CDR3 DNA: TGTGCCAGCAGTGAAGTAGTGGGGATAGGAGAGACCCAGTACTTC
D gene: .
clone size: .
V gene: TRBV6-1
J gene: TRBJ2-5
CDR3 length: 15

CDR3 protein: CASSSGWMTDTQYF
CDR3 DNA: TGTGCCAGCAGTTCCGGTTGGATGACAGATACGCAGTATTTT
D gene: .
clone size: .
V gene: TRBV6-6
J gene: TRBJ2-3
CDR3 length: 14

CDR3 protein: CASSLYRLAYEQYF
CDR3 DNA: TGTGCCAGCAGTCTCTATAGACTAGCCTACGAGCAGTACTTC
D gene: .
clone size: .
V gene: TRBV28
J gene: TRBJ2-7
CDR3 length: 14

CDR3 protein: CASIGTNSGIKLFF
CDR3 DNA: TGTGCCAGCATCGGGACAAACTCCGGTATAAAACTGTTTTTT
D gene: .
clone size: .
V gene: TRBV28
J gene: TRBJ1-4
CDR3 length: 14

CDR3 protein: CASSIGGYEQYF
CDR3 DNA: TGTGCCAGTAGTATTGGAGGTTACGAGCAGTACTTC
D gene: .
clone size: .
V gene: TRBV19
J gene: TRBJ2-7
CDR3 length: 12

CDR3 protein: CASSPGGALNTEAFF
CDR3 DNA: TGCGCCAGCAGCCCTGGTGGGGCCCTGAACACTGAAGCTTTCTTT
D gene: .
clone size: .
V gene: TRBV5-1
J gene: TRBJ1-1
CDR3 length: 15

CDR3 protein: CASSEWASGMSSYNEQFF
CDR3 DNA: TGTGCCAGCAGTGAATGGGCTAGCGGGATGAGCTCCTACAATGAGCAGTTCTTC
D gene: TRBD2
clone size: .
V gene: TRBV2
J gene: TRBJ2-1
CDR3 length: 18

CDR3 protein: CAWQDRGYEQYF
CDR3 DNA: TGTGCCTGGCAGGACAGGGGATACGAGCAGTACTTC
D gene: TRBD1
clone size: .
V gene: TRBV30
J gene: TRBJ2-7
CDR3 length: 12

CDR3 protein: CASSSGTSGRILETQYF
CDR3 DNA: TGCGCCAGCAGCTCTGGGACTAGCGGGAGAATCCTAGAGACCCAGTACTTC
D gene: TRBD2
clone size: .
V gene: TRBV5-1
J gene: TRBJ2-5
CDR3 length: 17

CDR3 protein: CASSPKGGAYEQYF
CDR3 DNA: TGTGCCAGCTCACCCAAGGGGGGGGCATACGAGCAGTACTTC
D gene: .
clone size: once
V gene: TRBV18
J gene: TRBJ2-7
CDR3 length: 14

CDR3 protein: CASSLLLGQGFGEQFF
CDR3 DNA: TGTGCCAGCAGCCTTCTATTGGGACAGGGGTTTGGTGAGCAGTTCTTC
D gene: TRBD1
clone size: .
V gene: TRBV14
J gene: TRBJ2-1
CDR3 length: 16

CDR3 protein: CASSFINNEQFF
CDR3 DNA: TGTGCCAGCAGCTTTATAAACAATGAGCAGTTCTTC
D gene: .
clone size: .
V gene: TRBV7-2
J gene: TRBJ2-1
CDR3 length: 12